These T cell receptor beta chains were read from a single sample in a study of early T cells in non-severe SARS-CoV-2 infection. Each CDR3 protein gets one entry after TCRdb re-called the 5' RACE reads with MiXCR. The repertoire consists of about 60,000 distinct CDR3 sequences, with about an eighth occurring once and the leading ten covering 3.5% to 5%. Sequenced sample: whole blood. Receptors originate from an adult who was a healthcare worker with PCR-confirmed SARS-CoV-2 infection or an uninfected control (not recorded which). The CDR3 runs from the conserved cysteine through the conserved F or W. D genes are given only for firm matches. Clone size is given for some rows only: seen once, a few or many times, or a class if the clone is expanded.

j_call clone_size v_call d_call cdr3_nt cdr3_aa
TRBJ2-2 few TRBV6-2/TRBV6-3 - TGTGCCAGCACTGCTTCCGGGGAGCTGTTTTTT CASTASGELFF
TRBJ2-1 - TRBV28 - TGTGCCAGCAGTTTAGGTTACAATGAGCAGTTCTTC CASSLGYNEQFF
TRBJ2-7 many TRBV29-1 - TGCAGCGTCGACCGGGGCGGGACAGCGTACTTC CSVDRGGTAYF
TRBJ1-4 many TRBV19 TRBD1 TGTGCCAGTAGGAGGGGGCCACAGAATGAAAAACTGTTTTTT CASRRGPQNEKLFF
TRBJ1-2 many TRBV5-4 TRBD1 TGTGCCAGCAGCTTGGAGGACAGGGGGCAACTCTTCGGCTACACCTTC CASSLEDRGQLFGYTF
TRBJ1-5 few TRBV10-2 - TGCGCCAGCAGTGAAGGAGGGTACGGCAATCAGCCCCAGCATTTT CASSEGGYGNQPQHF
TRBJ2-7 - TRBV5-5 - TGTGCCAGCAGCTTGCAAGGGCAAACCTACGAGCAGTACTTC CASSLQGQTYEQYF
TRBJ2-7 many TRBV29-1 TRBD1 TGCAGCGTTCGACAGGGGGAAACCTACGAGCAGTACTTC CSVRQGETYEQYF
TRBJ2-3 few TRBV7-2 - TGTGCCAGCAGCTTAGAGGCTTTGAGCCGGGGCACAGATACGCAGTATTTT CASSLEALSRGTDTQYF
TRBJ2-7 - TRBV19 - TGTGCCAGTACTCCTACCGGGACACACTACGAGCAGTACTTC CASTPTGTHYEQYF
TRBJ1-5 few TRBV6-1 - TGTGCCAGCAGTGATTTCGAGGAAGGTCGGTCCCAGCATTTT CASSDFEEGRSQHF
TRBJ2-3 few TRBV19 - TGTGCCAGTAGTATAGACAGGGCTGATACGCAGTATTTT CASSIDRADTQYF
TRBJ1-1 many TRBV6-2/TRBV6-3 TRBD1 TGTGCCAGCAGCCGGGGACAGGGTAAAAAAGCTTTCTTT CASSRGQGKKAFF
TRBJ2-7 few TRBV12-3/TRBV12-4 - TGTGCCAGCAGTTTGGCAGCCTACGAGCAGTACTTC CASSLAAYEQYF
TRBJ1-1 - TRBV7-8 - TGTGCCAGCAGGCCAGACGGCGCTGAAGCTTTCTTT CASRPDGAEAFF
TRBJ2-5 - TRBV18 TRBD2 TGTGCCAGCTCAACACTAGCGGGGGAGCAAGAGACCCAGTACTTC CASSTLAGEQETQYF
TRBJ2-7 - TRBV3-1 - TGTGCCAGCAGGCGGGCAGTAACCTACGAGCAGTACTTC CASRRAVTYEQYF
TRBJ2-2 - TRBV5-4 - TGTGCCAGCAGCCAAACTAGGATTTGGGCACCCGGGGAGATGTTTTTT CASSQTRIWAPGEMFF
TRBJ2-5 - TRBV29-1 - TGCAGCGTTGATGTAGGAGAGACCCAGTACTTC CSVDVGETQYF
TRBJ2-3 - TRBV29-1 TRBD1 TGCAGCGGAACAGGGGTCGGCACAGATACGCAGTATTTT CSGTGVGTDTQYF
TRBJ1-6 many TRBV18 - TGTGCCAGCTCACCAAGATCCTCAGGGGACTCACCCCTCCACTTT CASSPRSSGDSPLHF
TRBJ2-3 many TRBV20-1 TRBD2 TGCAGTGCTAGAGAGGGCGGCGGGGGGGCTACAGATACGCAGTATTTT CSAREGGGGATDTQYF
TRBJ1-1 few TRBV12-3/TRBV12-4 - TGTGCCAGCAGTCCCAGGTTACAAGGCACTGAAGCTTTCTTT CASSPRLQGTEAFF
TRBJ2-6 - TRBV12-3/TRBV12-4 - TGTGCCAGCAGTTTACGGGGTACCGGGGCCAACGTCCTGACTTTC CASSLRGTGANVLTF
TRBJ1-1 few TRBV5-1 - TGCGCCAGCAGCTTGGTCCCCCTTAGGAACACTGAAGCTTTCTTT CASSLVPLRNTEAFF
TRBJ2-5 many TRBV6-5 TRBD1 TGTGCCAGCAGGACAGGGCGGGTAGAGACCCAGTACTTC CASRTGRVETQYF
TRBJ1-2 many TRBV4-2 - TGTGCCAGCAGCCAAGATTTCGCGCGCCGCTATGGCTACACCTTC CASSQDFARRYGYTF
TRBJ2-7 - TRBV2 TRBD1 TGTGCCAGCTCTGGGACAGGGGGCTACGAGCAGTACTTC CASSGTGGYEQYF